This record concerns one T cell receptor beta chain sequence. The antigen remains undetermined. The data belong to a study of cytomegalovirus exposure and HLA in healthy donors. Findings and limits, study-wide: TCR beta chain V- and J-gene trimming was linked, in a later analysis, to a missense variant in DCLRE1C. Judged likely to be a sequencing artifact was a cluster of highly shared sequence variants.

Healthy bone marrow donors made up the donor group. Between the trimmed V and J ends, which lost 4 bases and 2 bases, there was a span of 10 bases. Germline V gene data show CDR1 as SGDLS and CDR2 as YYNGEE. CDR3 length: 14 residues. PCR used 60 Vbeta primers and 13 Jbeta primers. Sequencing used immunoSEQ multiplex PCR; TCRdb keeps in-frame clones, though not all of them. Found here are approximately 110,000 clones, around two thirds of them singletons; the top ten hold less than 3.5%. The chain couples TRBV9 to TRBJ1-3, with a possible D match to TRBD1 (5 bases). The clonotype originates from a man aged 50 to 60 in good health and CMV-seropositive. Specimen: PBMCs. CDR3: CASSPRVTGNTIYF. The CDR3 DNA reads as TGTGCCAGCAGCCCCAGGGTAACTGGAAACACCATATATTTT.